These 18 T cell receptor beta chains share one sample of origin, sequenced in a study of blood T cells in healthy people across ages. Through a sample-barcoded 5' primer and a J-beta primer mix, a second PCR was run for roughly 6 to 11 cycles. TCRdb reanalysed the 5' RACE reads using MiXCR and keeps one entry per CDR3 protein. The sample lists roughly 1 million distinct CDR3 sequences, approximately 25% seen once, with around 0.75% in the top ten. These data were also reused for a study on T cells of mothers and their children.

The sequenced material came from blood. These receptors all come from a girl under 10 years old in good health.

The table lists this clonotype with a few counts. The CDR3 spells CASSLDLGGYTF. CDR3 bases: TGCGCCAGCAGCTTGGATCTAGGTGGCTACACCTTC. The chain carries TRBV5-1 and TRBJ1-2, with D unresolved. Trimming left V 0 bases short and J 7 bases short, with 7 bases between. This CDR3 has 12 amino acids. From germline, CDR1 is SGHRS and CDR2 YFSETQ. Full variable domain (rest looked up from reference TRBV5-1 and TRBJ1-2): KAGVTQTPRYLIKTRGQQVTLSCSPISGHRSVSWYQQTPGQGLQFLFEYFSETQRNKGNFPGRFSGRQFSNSRSEMNVSTLELGDSALYLCASSLDLGGYTFGSGTRLTVV.

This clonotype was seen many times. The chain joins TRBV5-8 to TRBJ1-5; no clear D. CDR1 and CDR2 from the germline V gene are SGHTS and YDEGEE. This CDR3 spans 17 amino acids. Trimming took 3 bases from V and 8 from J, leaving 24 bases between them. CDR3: CASSYLDWSDRIKPQHF. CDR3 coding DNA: TGTGCCAGCAGCTACCTTGACTGGTCCGACCGCATAAAGCCCCAGCATTTT.

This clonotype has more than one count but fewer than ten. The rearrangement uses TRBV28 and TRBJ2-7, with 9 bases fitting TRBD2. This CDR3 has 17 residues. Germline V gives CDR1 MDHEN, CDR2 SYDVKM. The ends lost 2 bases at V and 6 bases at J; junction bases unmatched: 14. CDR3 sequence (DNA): TGTGCCAGCAGTTTAGCGGTAGCGGGAGTGAGGCTCTCCGAGCAGTACTTC. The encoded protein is CASSLAVAGVRLSEQYF.

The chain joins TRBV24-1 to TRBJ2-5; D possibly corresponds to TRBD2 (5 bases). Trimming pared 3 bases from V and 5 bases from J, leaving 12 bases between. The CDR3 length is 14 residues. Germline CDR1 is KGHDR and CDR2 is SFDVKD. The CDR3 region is CATSDGERGETQYF. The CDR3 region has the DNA TGTGCCACCAGTGATGGGGAACGAGGGGAGACCCAGTACTTC.

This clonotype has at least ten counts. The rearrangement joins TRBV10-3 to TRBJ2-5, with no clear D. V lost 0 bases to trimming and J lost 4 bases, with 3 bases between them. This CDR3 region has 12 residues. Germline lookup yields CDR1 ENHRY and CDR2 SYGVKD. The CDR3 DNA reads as TGTGCCATCAGTGAGTCTGGAGAGACCCAGTACTTC. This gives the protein CAISESGETQYF.

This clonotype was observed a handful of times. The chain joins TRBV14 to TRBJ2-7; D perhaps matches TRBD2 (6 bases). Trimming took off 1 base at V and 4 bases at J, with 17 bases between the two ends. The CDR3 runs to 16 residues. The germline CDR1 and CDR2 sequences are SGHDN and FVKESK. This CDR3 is CASSQVGDSRRYEQYF. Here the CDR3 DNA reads TGTGCCAGCAGCCAAGTCGGGGACTCAAGAAGGTACGAGCAGTACTTC.

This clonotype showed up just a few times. In DNA, the CDR3 is TGTGCCACCGGGCTAGCGGACTACAATGAGCAGTTCTTC. Its translation: CATGLADYNEQFF. The chain recombines TRBV24-1 with TRBJ2-1, with TRBD2 identical over 7 bases. The junction had 4 bases not matched to a gene; V was cut back by 9 bases and J by 3 bases. CDR3 length: 13 residues. Germline CDR1 and CDR2: KGHDR and SFDVKD.

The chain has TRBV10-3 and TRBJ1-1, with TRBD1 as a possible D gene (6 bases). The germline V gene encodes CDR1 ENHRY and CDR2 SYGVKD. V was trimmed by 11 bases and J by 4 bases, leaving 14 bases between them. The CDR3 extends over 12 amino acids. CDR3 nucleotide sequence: TGTGCCGGCGGGGGCAGGAGCACTGAAGCTTTCTTT. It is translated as CAGGGRSTEAFF.

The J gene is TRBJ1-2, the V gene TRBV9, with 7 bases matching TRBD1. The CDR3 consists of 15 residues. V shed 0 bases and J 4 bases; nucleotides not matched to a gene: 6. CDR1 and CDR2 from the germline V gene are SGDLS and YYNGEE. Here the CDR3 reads CASSVEKGGGYGYTF. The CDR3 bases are TGTGCCAGCAGCGTAGAGAAAGGGGGCGGCTATGGCTACACCTTC.

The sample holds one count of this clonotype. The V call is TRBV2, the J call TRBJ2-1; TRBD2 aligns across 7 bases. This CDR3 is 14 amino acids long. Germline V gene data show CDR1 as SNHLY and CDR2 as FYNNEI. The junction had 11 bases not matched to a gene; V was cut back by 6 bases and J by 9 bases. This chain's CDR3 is CASRRDYPQPEQFF. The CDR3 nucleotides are TGTGCCAGCAGACGGGACTACCCACAACCTGAGCAGTTCTTC.

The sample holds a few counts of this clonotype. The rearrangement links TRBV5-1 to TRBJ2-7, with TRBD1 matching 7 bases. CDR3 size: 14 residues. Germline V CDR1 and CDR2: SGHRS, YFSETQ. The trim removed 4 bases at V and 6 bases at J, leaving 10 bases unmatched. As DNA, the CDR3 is TGCGCCAGCAGCGTAGAAAAGACAGGGTCCGAGCAGTACTTC. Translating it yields CASSVEKTGSEQYF.

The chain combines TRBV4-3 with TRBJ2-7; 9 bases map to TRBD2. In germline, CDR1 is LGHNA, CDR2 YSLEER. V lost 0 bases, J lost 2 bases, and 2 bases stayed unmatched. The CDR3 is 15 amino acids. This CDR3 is CASSQDLAGPYEQYF. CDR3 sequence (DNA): TGCGCCAGCAGCCAAGATCTAGCGGGGCCCTACGAGCAGTACTTC.

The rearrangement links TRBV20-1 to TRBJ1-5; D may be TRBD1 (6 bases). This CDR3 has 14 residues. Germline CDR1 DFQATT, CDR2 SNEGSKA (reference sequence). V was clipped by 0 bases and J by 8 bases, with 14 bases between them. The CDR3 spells CSARDTRGVEPQHF. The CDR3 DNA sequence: TGCAGTGCTAGAGATACCAGGGGCGTTGAGCCCCAGCATTTT.

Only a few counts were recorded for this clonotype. CDR3 amino acids: CASSLLKGVMNTEAFF. The CDR3 DNA follows: TGTGCCAGCAGCCTTCTCAAAGGAGTTATGAACACTGAAGCTTTCTTT. V usage is TRBV7-3 and J usage is TRBJ1-1; D remains ambiguous. The V gene lost 5 bases and the J gene lost 0 bases, with 16 bases spanning the gap. CDR1 SGHTA and CDR2 FQGTGA come from the germline V gene. This CDR3 has 16 residues. The full variable domain, with the rest looked up from reference TRBV7-3 and TRBJ1-1, is GAGVSQTPSNKVTEKGKYVELRCDPISGHTALYWYRQSLGQGPEFLIYFQGTGAADDSGLPNDRFFAVRPEGSVSTLKIQRTERGDSAVYLCASSLLKGVMNTEAFFGQGTRLTVV.

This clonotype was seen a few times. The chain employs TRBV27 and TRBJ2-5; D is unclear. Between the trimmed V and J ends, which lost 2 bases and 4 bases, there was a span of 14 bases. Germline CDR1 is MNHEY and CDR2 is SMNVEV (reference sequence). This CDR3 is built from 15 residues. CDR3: CASSLGMGLSETQYF. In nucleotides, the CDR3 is TGTGCCAGCAGTTTAGGGATGGGGTTGTCAGAGACCCAGTACTTC.

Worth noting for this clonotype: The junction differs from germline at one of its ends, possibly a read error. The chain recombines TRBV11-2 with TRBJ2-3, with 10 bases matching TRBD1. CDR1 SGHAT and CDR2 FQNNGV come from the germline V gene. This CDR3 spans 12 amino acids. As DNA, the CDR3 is TGTGCCAGCGGAAGGGGCCGGGACAGGGGACTATTT. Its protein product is CASGRGRDRGLF. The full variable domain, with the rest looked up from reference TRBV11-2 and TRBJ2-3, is EAGVAQSPRYKIIEKRQSVAFWCNPISGHATLYWYQQILGQGPKLLIQFQNNGVVDDSQLPKDRFSAERLKGVDSTLKIQPAKLEDSAVYLCASGRGRDRGLFGPGTRLTVL.

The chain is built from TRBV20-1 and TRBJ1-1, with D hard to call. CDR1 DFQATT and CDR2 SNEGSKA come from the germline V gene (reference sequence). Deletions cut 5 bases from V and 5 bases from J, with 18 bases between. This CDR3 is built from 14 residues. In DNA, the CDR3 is TGCAGTGCTTCACCACTGCACGACTGGACTGAAGCTTTCTTT. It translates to CSASPLHDWTEAFF.

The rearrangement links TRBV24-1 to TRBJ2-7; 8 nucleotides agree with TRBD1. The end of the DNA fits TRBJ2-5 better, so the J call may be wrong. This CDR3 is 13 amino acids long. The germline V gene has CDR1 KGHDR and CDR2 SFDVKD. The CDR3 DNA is TGTGCCACCAGACAGGGGGTGGGGGAGACCCAGTACTTC. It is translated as CATRQGVGETQYF.